This T cell receptor (beta chain) stems from a study of siplizumab effects on memory and regulatory T cells. General study findings and limits: Alloreactive sequences whose origin lay in unstimulated CD4+ memory cells were significantly reduced by siplizumab. Naive T cells appeared more varied than memory cells and looked like key alloresponse contributors.

Concerning this clone: Its antigen remains unidentified.

The method was immunoSEQ multiplex PCR; TCRdb's version includes in-frame clones alone and lacks a portion of them. Of roughly 75,000 clones listed, around 93% were seen once; the top ten hold roughly 5.2%. This CDR3 has 12 amino acids. V dropped 3 bases and J dropped 5 bases, with 7 bases sitting between them. Germline V gene sequence: CDR1 MDHEN, CDR2 SYDVKM. The chain couples TRBV28 to TRBJ2-5, with unresolved D. Sequences were obtained from CD8+ T cells sorted from blood. This TCR was sampled from a human donor in good health. In nucleotides, the CDR3 is TGTGCCAGCAGTTTCTTTGAGGAGACCCAGTACTTC. It specifies CASSFFEETQYF.